This T cell receptor (beta chain) originates from a study of T-cell memory formation after mild COVID-19 (dated by TCRdb to the early 2020s). Regarding the complete study: Most TCR sequence clusters were specific to one of the two donors. Longitudinal TCRalpha and TCRbeta repertoire sequencing tracked T-cell clones expanding and contracting after mild COVID-19 in a couple of donors. Two young, previously healthy adult volunteers made up the cohort, one male and one female.

PBMCs were isolated by Ficoll-Paque density gradient centrifugation. These reads were obtained on an Illumina NovaSeq 6000. TCRalpha and TCRbeta cDNA libraries were constructed by 5'RACE with constant-segment primers, with sample barcodes and unique molecular identifiers being introduced. RNA was extracted from every sample with Trizol reagent. Libraries were amplified in two PCR steps, with a second sample barcode and Illumina TruSeq adapters added in the second step. Sequencing of libraries was performed on an Illumina NovaSeq with 2 x 150 bp paired-end reads. As for the authors' bioinformatics: With migec v1.2.7, reads were demultiplexed and then collapsed into UMI-guided consensus sequences. Using mixcr v2.1.11, UMI consensuses were aligned to TRA and TRB V and J templates and then assembled into clonotypes. Clonotypes were classified as expanded or contracted when called significant by both edgeR and NoisET, with noise models trained on biological replicates. For edgeR calls, a false discovery rate-adjusted p below 0.01 and a log2 fold-change threshold of 1 were applied. As an exploratory analysis of dynamics, max-normalized trajectories of the 1000 most abundant clonotypes were examined with PCA combined with hierarchical clustering. The CD4 or CD8 phenotype of responding clones was assigned using the separately sequenced CD4+ and CD8+ repertoires. The raw public reads went through TCRdb reprocessing: fastp at Q25, MiXCR clone calling, in-frame beta chains kept. Entries that share a CDR3 protein sequence are merged under the most common genes and DNA. TCRdb's processing, not the study's, gives the V and J calls here. Recorded for this sample are 150,000 to 200,000 distinct CDR3 sequences; 16% of them occurred a single time. More than 2% of the sample rests with the top ten.

This clonotype was counted only a few times. The specificity of this receptor is unknown. No per-base quality is available; no much larger clone lies one base away. What the study reported, not specific to this receptor: SARS-CoV-2 specificity of the second-wave clones peaking on day 37 was not confirmed. Only a couple of mild cases were covered by the study, and larger cohorts that include severe cases with pre-infection samples were considered necessary. Contracting CD4+ clones turned up mainly in the CM and EM memory subsets, whereas EMRA was where CD8+ clones were enriched. Some responding clones were found in pre-infection memory, which suggests that pre-existing cross-reactive memory T cells took part in the SARS-CoV-2 response. Clones that contracted from day 15 to 85 showed balanced CD4/CD8 phenotypes, whereas a second wave of clones that expanded from day 15 to 37 leaned towards CD4+.

The CDR3 holds 18 amino acids from the cysteine to the phenylalanine. Just the 54-base CDR3 DNA is kept, in frame starting at base 1. CDR1 SGHTA and CDR2 FQGTGA were looked up in the germline V gene. V is shortened by 5 bases, J by 0 bases, and the region joining them spans 19 bases. This receptor was taken from an adult woman who had mild COVID-19 (a few samples of this study predate the infection). The sample titles of this study are shuffled in the database, so cell type and time point are left out; the donor was told from shared clones. Here the chain combines TRBV7-3 and TRBJ2-2; the D gene remains uncertain. The sequenced sample consisted of PBMCs or a T cell subset sorted from them (not recorded which). The CDR3 region reads CASSPTPGRLSNTGELFF. The nucleotides read TGTGCCAGCAGCCCCACCCCGGGTAGGCTGTCGAACACCGGGGAGCTGTTTTTT.